This TCR beta chain comes out of a study of blood T cell repertoires in COVID-19. Only in-frame clones appear in the TCRdb table, and some are missing; sequencing was by immunoSEQ multiplex PCR. The data contain fewer than 400,000 clones, about 87% of them singletons. This CDR3 region has 12 residues. CDR1 is MRHNA, CDR2 SNTAGT, per germline. Trimming cost V 9 bases and J 0 bases, with 9 bases left between them. This clone was detected only once. This chain connects TRBV6-4 to TRBJ2-7, with unresolved D. This TCR came from a man aged 30 to 39 who had recovered from COVID-19. The sample taken for sequencing was PBMCs or T cells enriched from blood (not recorded which). The CDR3 loop is CASFQCSYEQYF. The CDR3 DNA reads as TGTGCCAGTTTCCAGTGCTCCTACGAGCAGTACTTC.